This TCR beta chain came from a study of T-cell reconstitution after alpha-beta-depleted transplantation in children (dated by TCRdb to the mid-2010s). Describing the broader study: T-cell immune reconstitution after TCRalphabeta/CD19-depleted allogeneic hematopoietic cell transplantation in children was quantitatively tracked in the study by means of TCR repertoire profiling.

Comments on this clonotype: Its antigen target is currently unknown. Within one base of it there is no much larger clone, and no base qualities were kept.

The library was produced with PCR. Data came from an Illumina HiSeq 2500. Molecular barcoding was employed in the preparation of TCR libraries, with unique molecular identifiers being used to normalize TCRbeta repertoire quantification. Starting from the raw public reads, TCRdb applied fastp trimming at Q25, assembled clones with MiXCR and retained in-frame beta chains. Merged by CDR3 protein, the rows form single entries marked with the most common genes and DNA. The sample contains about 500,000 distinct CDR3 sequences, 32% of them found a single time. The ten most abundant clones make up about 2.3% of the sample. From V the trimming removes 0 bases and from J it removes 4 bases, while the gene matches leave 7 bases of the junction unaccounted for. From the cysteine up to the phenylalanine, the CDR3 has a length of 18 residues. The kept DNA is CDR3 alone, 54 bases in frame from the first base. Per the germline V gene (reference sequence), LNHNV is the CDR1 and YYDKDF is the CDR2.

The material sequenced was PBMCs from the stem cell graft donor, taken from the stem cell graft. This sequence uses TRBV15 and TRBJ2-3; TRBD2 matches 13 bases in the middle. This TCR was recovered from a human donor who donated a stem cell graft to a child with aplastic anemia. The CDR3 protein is CATSRDYGLAGDSDTQYF. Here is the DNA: TGTGCCACCAGCAGAGATTATGGACTAGCGGGAGATTCAGATACGCAGTATTTT.